The rows below give T cell receptor beta chains drawn from one sample of a study of T cells after yellow fever vaccination. TCRdb independently ran MiXCR on the 5' RACE reads; one entry per CDR3 protein. The sample contains a few hundred thousand distinct CDR3 sequences, 11% of which appear only once. Source: PBMCs, taken on the day of the first yellow fever vaccination. These receptors all come from a man between 18 and 29 years old who received the YFV17D yellow fever vaccine. The CDR3 runs from the conserved cysteine through the conserved F or W. Only some rows state a clone size, as once, few, many or a class for expanded clones.

j_call: TRBJ2-5
clone_size: many
cdr3_length: 16
v_call: TRBV5-1
cdr3_aa: CASSLASRGALETQYF

j_call: TRBJ2-3
clone_size: few
cdr3_length: 15
v_call: TRBV29-1
cdr3_aa: CSVEGSSGGYDTQYF

j_call: TRBJ2-3
clone_size: .
cdr3_length: 16
v_call: TRBV27
cdr3_aa: CASSFRLAGVTDTQYF

j_call: TRBJ2-2
clone_size: many
cdr3_length: 14
v_call: TRBV5-1
cdr3_aa: CASSLDQRAGELFF

j_call: TRBJ2-1
clone_size: .
cdr3_length: 14
v_call: TRBV20-1
cdr3_aa: CSAELAGTYNEQFF

j_call: TRBJ2-1
clone_size: .
cdr3_length: 15
v_call: TRBV7-2
cdr3_aa: CASSPSGSRGNEQFF

j_call: TRBJ2-3
clone_size: .
cdr3_length: 16
v_call: TRBV12-3/TRBV12-4
cdr3_aa: CASSLPQRGGTDTQYF

j_call: TRBJ1-6
clone_size: few
cdr3_length: 17
v_call: TRBV6-5
cdr3_aa: CASSYSARRPYNSPLHF

j_call: TRBJ1-5
clone_size: once
cdr3_length: 15
v_call: TRBV12-5
cdr3_aa: CASGGAGIPNQPQHF

j_call: TRBJ2-7
clone_size: .
cdr3_length: 16
v_call: TRBV12-3/TRBV12-4
cdr3_aa: CASSPGAMGLSYEQYF

j_call: TRBJ2-1
clone_size: many
cdr3_length: 11
v_call: TRBV30
cdr3_aa: CAWSDSGEQFF

j_call: TRBJ1-2
clone_size: .
cdr3_length: 17
v_call: TRBV4-2
cdr3_aa: CASSQAAESEGRGGYTF